The rows below give T cell receptor beta chains drawn from one sample of a study of cytotoxic CD8 clonotypes in ibrutinib-treated CLL. Measured with immunoSEQ multiplex PCR; TCRdb has only the in-frame clones, and not every one. The profile shows roughly 40,000 clones, around 67% of them singletons. Sequencing used PBMCs, obtained at disease progression, from a patient treated with ibrutinib. These receptors all stem from a human donor with chronic lymphocytic leukemia. The CDR3 runs from the conserved cysteine through the conserved F or W. The order of the fields is D gene, V gene, CDR3 protein. D genes are given only for firm matches.

D: NA; V: TRBV14; CDR3: CASSRTAPSGANVLTF
D: NA; V: TRBV30; CDR3: CAWSPGRANEKLFF
D: TRBD2; V: TRBV2; CDR3: CASRRTSLNNEQFF
D: NA; V: TRBV28; CDR3: CASSLWSGNTGELFF
D: TRBD1; V: TRBV11-1; CDR3: CASSLAGTGYGYTF
D: NA; V: TRBV5-1; CDR3: CASSFPTTNYGYTF
D: NA; V: TRBV19; CDR3: CASSYHQETQYF
D: NA; V: TRBV7-2; CDR3: CASSPRAAGELFF
D: NA; V: TRBV11-2; CDR3: CASTEWGTQETQYF
D: NA; V: TRBV7-8; CDR3: CASSLASGAPTYEQYF
D: NA; V: TRBV5-1; CDR3: CASSFSGSDNEQFF
D: NA; V: TRBV2; CDR3: CASSEWGNTDTQYF
D: NA; V: TRBV9; CDR3: CASSVAAEYTEQFF
D: NA; V: TRBV1; CDR3: CTSSQSGTFTDTQYF
D: NA; V: TRBV6-5; CDR3: CASRASYEQYF
D: NA; V: TRBV5-5; CDR3: CASSLRFGSNQPQHF
D: NA; V: TRBV18; CDR3: CASSPPLILAANTGELFF
D: NA; V: TRBV28; CDR3: CAIGGSLYGYTF
D: TRBD2; V: TRBV19; CDR3: CASSSTSGSYEQYF
D: NA; V: TRBV2; CDR3: CASSEAGQGWGLNTEAFF
D: TRBD1; V: TRBV5-8; CDR3: CASSTGGGHNYGYTF
D: TRBD1; V: TRBV7-2; CDR3: CASGTVNGELFF
D: NA; V: TRBV6-9; CDR3: CASSYSHGGNTEAFF
D: TRBD1; V: TRBV10-3; CDR3: CAIKGTGGIGELFF
D: TRBD2; V: TRBV18; CDR3: CASSPGLGTTDTQYF
D: TRBD1; V: TRBV10-2; CDR3: CASSEPTGDGYTF
D: NA; V: TRBV5-4; CDR3: CASSLPISGANVLTF
D: NA; V: TRBV11-2; CDR3: CASSPRAGTGELFF
D: NA; V: TRBV30; CDR3: CASLQENNSPLHF
D: NA; V: TRBV25-1; CDR3: CASSEFNPGLAKNIQYF
D: TRBD2; V: TRBV5-1; CDR3: CASSLELAGGEQYF
D: TRBD1; V: TRBV10-3; CDR3: CAISEGTGDSNQPQHF
D: TRBD2; V: TRBV5-8; CDR3: CASRWGGNEQFF